One sample yielded the 6 T cell receptor beta chains listed below, sequenced in a study of cytomegalovirus exposure and HLA in healthy donors. A multiplex PCR was run with 60 Vbeta primers and 13 Jbeta primers. TCRdb keeps only in-frame clones here, not all; method: immunoSEQ multiplex PCR. The repertoire has 120,000 to 150,000 clones, 70% to 80% of them found once; the top ten carry roughly 4.9%. Material: PBMCs. These receptors all stem from a woman in her 50s in good health and CMV-seronegative.

The rearrangement uses TRBV2 and TRBJ1-4; no definite D call. Germline lookup yields CDR1 SNHLY and CDR2 FYNNEI. V lost 6 bases to trimming and J lost 0 bases, with 8 bases between them. The CDR3 has 14 amino acids. Written as DNA, the CDR3 is TGTGCCAGCAGGCCGGGAGCAACTAATGAAAAACTGTTTTTT. Protein product: CASRPGATNEKLFF.

The chain recombines TRBV9 with TRBJ2-2, with 7 bases aligning to TRBD1. Germline lookup yields CDR1 SGDLS and CDR2 YYNGEE. Trimming cost V 0 bases and J 8 bases; bases outside gene matches: 7. This CDR3 contains 15 residues. The CDR3 DNA reads TGTGCCAGCAGCGTAGAGGGCAGGGGGTCGGGGGAGCTGTTTTTT. This gives the protein CASSVEGRGSGELFF. The whole variable domain, filled in from reference TRBV9 and TRBJ2-2, reads DSGVTQTPKHLITATGQRVTLRCSPRSGDLSVYWYQQSLDQGLQFLIQYYNGEERAKGNILERFSAQQFPDLHSELNLSSLELGDSALYFCASSVEGRGSGELFFGEGSRLTVL.

The rearrangement links TRBV6-6 to TRBJ2-3; no clear D. Trimming stripped 0 bases from V and 6 bases from J, with 7 bases between. The germline gives CDR1 MNHNY, CDR2 SVGAGI (reference sequence). There are 13 residues in the CDR3. CDR3 protein: CASSYSRVDTQYF. The CDR3 coding sequence is TGTGCCAGCAGTTACTCTCGGGTGGATACGCAGTATTTT.

The chain is built from TRBV11-3 and TRBJ2-1; 10 nucleotides match TRBD1. The CDR3 spans 15 residues. Losses at the gene ends were 3 bases for V and 4 bases for J; bases not matched to a gene: 3. Germline V CDR1 and CDR2: SGHNT, YENEEA. CDR3 sequence reads: CASSFGDRGYNEQFF. The CDR3 region has the DNA TGTGCCAGCAGCTTCGGGGACAGGGGATACAATGAGCAGTTCTTC.

This clone was seen a handful of times. The chain employs TRBV6-1 and TRBJ2-1, with 8 bases identical to TRBD2. Unmatched junction bases numbered 4, after V lost 5 bases and J lost 4 bases. CDR1 and CDR2 (germline): MNHNS, SASEGT. This CDR3 contains 14 residues. The CDR3: CASSQGLDYNEQFF. The CDR3 DNA follows: TGTGCCAGCAGTCAGGGACTAGATTACAATGAGCAGTTCTTC.

The rearrangement joins TRBV29-1 to TRBJ2-4; 11 bases agree with TRBD1. This CDR3 spans 15 amino acids. CDR1 SQVTM and CDR2 ANQGSEA come from the germline V gene. The junction had 5 bases not matched to a gene; V was cut back by 0 bases and J by 7 bases. CDR3 residues: CSVEDGQGAGNIQYF. The CDR3 bases are TGCAGCGTTGAAGATGGACAGGGGGCAGGGAACATTCAGTACTTC.